One and the same sample provided the 5 T cell receptor beta chains below, sequenced in a study of T cell responses to AZD1222 COVID-19 vaccine. Profiled with immunoSEQ multiplex PCR; TCRdb holds only in-frame clones, not every one. The repertoire holds some 150,000 clones, with about 87% as singletons. Sequenced material: peripheral blood, taken on day 0 of AZD1222 vaccination. The receptors originated from an adult in good health.

The rearrangement uses TRBV29-1 and TRBJ2-7; 8 nucleotides match TRBD1. Germline V lookup: CDR1 SQVTM, CDR2 ANQGSEA. V shed 6 bases and J 2 bases; nucleotides not matched to a gene: 3. The CDR3 sequence is 12 residues long. CDR3 sequence: CSVQQGAYEQYF. The CDR3 DNA follows: TGCAGCGTCCAACAGGGGGCCTACGAGCAGTACTTC.

Regarding this clone: The same CDR3 also results from other DNA sequences found in this sample. The rearrangement links TRBV20-1 to TRBJ2-5; D may correspond to TRBD1 or TRBD2 (5 bases each). The CDR3 contains 11 residues. V was cut by 3 bases and J by 4 bases, with 6 bases left in between. CDR1 and CDR2 from the germline V gene are DFQATT and SNEGSKA (reference sequence). The CDR3 here is CSASGTETQYF. CDR3 coding DNA: TGCAGTGCTAGCGGGACAGAGACCCAGTACTTC.

The chain carries TRBV19 and TRBJ2-7; D may be TRBD1 or TRBD2 (5 bases each). The CDR3 contains 15 residues. V lost 6 bases and J lost 5, with 20 bases in between. Germline loops: CDR1 LNHDA, CDR2 SQIVND (reference sequence). CDR3 residues: CASSPIEGTVHEQYF. The CDR3 DNA reads as TGTGCCAGTAGCCCCATAGAGGGGACCGTCCACGAGCAGTACTTC.

The chain recombines TRBV11-2 with TRBJ1-1; 7 bases match TRBD1. Unmatched junction bases numbered 2, after V lost 4 bases and J lost 0 bases. This CDR3 comprises 14 residues. Germline-derived CDR1 and CDR2 are SGHAT and FQNNGV. The CDR3 DNA is TGTGCCAGCAGCTCGGGACAGATGAACACTGAAGCTTTCTTT. Protein product: CASSSGQMNTEAFF.

The chain is built from TRBV10-2 and TRBJ2-7; D is undetermined. CDR3 size: 11 residues. Germline CDR1 reads WSHSY; CDR2 reads SAAADI. Trimming shortened V by 4 bases and J by 6 bases, and 7 bases separated the two germline ends. The CDR3 nucleotides are TGCGCCAGCAGTGGAAAGGTCGAGCAGTACTTC. As protein: CASSGKVEQYF.